One sample yielded the 24 T cell receptor beta chains listed below, sequenced in a study of blood T cell repertoires in COVID-19. Clones were sequenced by immunoSEQ multiplex PCR, and TCRdb holds only the in-frame ones, with some missing. The sample consists of around 83,000 clones, 70% to 90% of them appearing once. The specimen was peripheral blood. The receptors come from a man between 45 and 60 years old with active or convalescent COVID-19.

The gene calls are TRBV5-1 and TRBJ1-1, with TRBD1 matching 7 bases. V dropped 5 bases and J dropped 0; count of bases not matched to a gene: 10. CDR1 SGHRS and CDR2 YFSETQ come from the germline V gene. This CDR3 comprises 16 residues. The CDR3 here is CASRLTGMEMNTEAFF. CDR3 DNA sequence: TGCGCCAGCAGGCTGACAGGGATGGAAATGAACACTGAAGCTTTCTTT. Variable domain in full (rest from reference TRBV5-1 and TRBJ1-1): KAGVTQTPRYLIKTRGQQVTLSCSPISGHRSVSWYQQTPGQGLQFLFEYFSETQRNKGNFPGRFSGRQFSNSRSEMNVSTLELGDSALYLCASRLTGMEMNTEAFFGQGTRLTVV.

This chain connects TRBV6-1 to TRBJ2-5; a possible D gene is TRBD2 (5 bases). The CDR3 contains 15 residues. Germline lookup yields CDR1 MNHNS and CDR2 SASEGT. V lost 1 base, J lost 0 bases, and 9 bases lay in between. The CDR3 DNA reads TGTGCCAGCAGTGAAGTCCGCGGGTACCAAGAGACCCAGTACTTC. This encodes CASSEVRGYQETQYF.

This rearrangement joins TRBV5-1 to TRBJ1-4; D is uncertain. Trimming stripped 6 bases from V and 3 bases from J, with 12 bases between. From germline, CDR1 is SGHRS and CDR2 YFSETQ. The CDR3 extends over 14 amino acids. The CDR3 bases are TGCGCCAGCACCCCCCGAGGGCCTAATGAAAAACTGTTTTTT. This codes for CASTPRGPNEKLFF.

This rearrangement joins TRBV3-1 (or the pseudogene TRBV3-2) to TRBJ1-1, with D possibly matching TRBD1 (5 bases). V lost 5 bases, J lost 6 bases, and 31 bases lay in between. Germline V gives CDR1 LGHDT, CDR2 YNNKEL (reference sequence). There are 19 residues in the CDR3. The CDR3 is CASSEAQAPTRGGRAEAFF. The CDR3, as DNA: TGTGCCAGCAGCGAAGCCCAAGCTCCGACAAGGGGAGGAAGAGCTGAAGCTTTCTTT.

The chain is built from TRBV25-1 and TRBJ2-7; a weak D match, TRBD1 (6 bases). The V gene lost 4 bases and the J gene lost 3 bases, with 10 bases spanning the gap. Germline CDR1 MGHDK, CDR2 SYGVNS. The CDR3 is made up of 13 amino acids. The CDR3 sequence is CASSVAQGYEQYF. The CDR3 bases are TGTGCCAGCAGTGTAGCACAGGGCTACGAGCAGTACTTC.

The chain combines TRBV10-3 with TRBJ2-3, with D maybe TRBD1 (5 bases). The CDR3 spans 17 residues. Trimming pared 0 bases from V and 3 bases from J, leaving 16 bases between. Per the germline V gene, CDR1 is ENHRY and CDR2 is SYGVKD. The DNA for the CDR3 is TGTGCCATCAGTGAGTCGCAAGGGGTTCCCCCTACAGATACGCAGTATTTT. Protein product: CAISESQGVPPTDTQYF.

This sequence joins TRBV2 and TRBJ1-4, with D perhaps TRBD1 (5 bases). Per germline, CDR1 SNHLY and CDR2 FYNNEI. The CDR3 contains 13 residues. V lost 7 bases to trimming and J lost 8 bases, with 14 bases between them. In DNA form, the CDR3 reads TGTGCCAGCACCTCCACAGGCCGGGAAAAACTGTTTTTT. Protein product: CASTSTGREKLFF. The entire variable domain, with the rest obtained from reference TRBV2 and TRBJ1-4, is as follows: EPEVTQTPSHQVTQMGQEVILRCVPISNHLYFYWYRQILGQKVEFLVSFYNNEISEKSEIFDDQFSVERPDGSNFTLKIRSTKLEDSAMYFCASTSTGREKLFFGSGTQLSVL.

The count of this clone is one. The chain couples TRBV10-1 to TRBJ2-1; 11 nucleotides line up with TRBD1. J gave up 6 bases and V 6 bases, and 7 bases lay outside the gene matches. The CDR3 contains 15 residues. Germline V lookup: CDR1 WNHNN, CDR2 SYGVQD (reference sequence). The CDR3 here is CASRGSGTGGNEQFF. CDR3 sequence (DNA): TGCGCCAGCAGGGGCTCCGGGACAGGGGGCAATGAGCAGTTCTTC.

The chain employs TRBV10-3 and TRBJ2-5; D may be TRBD2 (7 bases). The V and J ends lost 3 bases and 2 bases respectively, with 10 bases between them. Germline CDR1 and CDR2: ENHRY and SYGVKD. This CDR3 spans 14 amino acids. The CDR3 DNA reads TGTGCCATCAGTGACGGGGGGCCGCAAGAGACCCAGTACTTC. This translates into CAISDGGPQETQYF.

This chain joins TRBV30 and TRBJ1-6; possibly TRBD1 for D (6 bases). The CDR3 sequence is 14 residues long. Trimming removed 1 base from V and 7 bases from J, with 11 bases in between. In germline, CDR1 is GTSNPN, CDR2 SVGIG (reference sequence). CDR3 sequence (DNA): TGTGCCTGGAGTGGAGGACAGACCAATTCACCCCTCCACTTT. Protein: CAWSGGQTNSPLHF.

This clone occurred once. The chain joins TRBV6-5 to TRBJ2-2; maybe TRBD1 (6 bases). Trimming stripped 6 bases from V and 1 base from J, with 12 bases between. CDR1 is MNHEY and CDR2 is SVGAGI in the germline V gene. There are 15 residues in the CDR3. The CDR3 DNA follows: TGTGCCAGCAGCCGCCGGGACAAGAACACCGGGGAGCTGTTTTTT. It encodes CASSRRDKNTGELFF.

The chain is built from TRBV29-1 and TRBJ2-4; D not resolved. Trimming stripped 5 bases from V and 0 bases from J, with 11 bases between. Germline V lookup: CDR1 SQVTM, CDR2 ANQGSEA. The CDR3 has 14 amino acids. Here the CDR3 reads CSVRVLLAKNIQYF. DNA of the CDR3: TGCAGCGTTCGGGTCCTTCTAGCCAAAAACATTCAGTACTTC.

V is TRBV10-3 and J is TRBJ1-1, with D perhaps TRBD1 (5 bases). V was trimmed by 8 bases and J by 1 base, leaving 8 bases between them. Germline V CDR1 and CDR2: ENHRY, SYGVKD. The CDR3 runs 12 residues. CDR3 nucleotides: TGTGCCATCGGGCAGGGGAACACTGAAGCTTTCTTT. It encodes CAIGQGNTEAFF.

V and J are TRBV5-1 and TRBJ1-1, with a tentative D call TRBD1 (6 bases). CDR3 length: 13 residues. CDR1 and CDR2 from the germline V gene are SGHRS and YFSETQ. V was cut by 3 bases and J by 3 bases, with 9 bases left in between. The CDR3 region is CASSWNRDTEAFF. The CDR3 nucleotides read TGCGCCAGCAGCTGGAACAGGGACACTGAAGCTTTCTTT.

The chain combines TRBV6-4 with TRBJ1-5, with D perhaps TRBD1 (6 bases). In germline, CDR1 is MRHNA, CDR2 SNTAGT. Trimming pared 3 bases from V and 7 bases from J, leaving 10 bases between. This CDR3 has 13 residues. CDR3 bases: TGTGCCAGCAGTGAGATTCAGGGGCAGCCCCAGCATTTT. Translated: CASSEIQGQPQHF.

The CDR3: CASSRTGTNGYTF. The CDR3 DNA is TGTGCCAGCAGCCGGACAGGGACGAATGGCTACACCTTC. J is TRBJ1-2 and V is TRBV7-2; 8 bases agree with TRBD1. The trim removed 5 bases at V and 6 bases at J, leaving 5 bases unmatched. Germline values: CDR1 SGHTA, CDR2 FQGNSA. The CDR3 loop spans 13 amino acids.

This sequence joins TRBV5-1 and TRBJ2-6; the D gene is possibly TRBD1 (6 bases). Trimming stripped 2 bases from V and 1 base from J, with 10 bases between. CDR3 length equals 16 residues. The germline V gene encodes CDR1 SGHRS and CDR2 YFSETQ. In DNA, the CDR3 is TGCGCCAGCAGCTTCTACAGGGAATCTGGGGCCAACGTCCTGACTTTC. This sequence encodes CASSFYRESGANVLTF.

The CDR3 bases are TGTGCCAGTAGCCCAGCGGGTGACCTACGCAAGCAGTACTTC. Its translation is CASSPAGDLRKQYF. The V and J genes are TRBV19 and TRBJ2-7, with D maybe TRBD2 (6 bases). Germline V gene data show CDR1 as LNHDA and CDR2 as SQIVND (reference sequence). Trimming left V 6 bases short and J 8 bases short, with 20 bases between. The CDR3 has 14 amino acids.

Only one count was recorded for this clone. The chain couples TRBV4-3 to TRBJ2-4; 9 bases map to TRBD2. The CDR3 totals 16 residues. Germline V gene sequence: CDR1 LGHNA, CDR2 YSLEER. J was trimmed by 6 bases and V by 0 bases; bases with no gene match: 6. CDR3: CASSQDAGGAANIQYF. As DNA, the CDR3 is TGCGCCAGCAGCCAAGACGCGGGGGGGGCCGCAAACATTCAGTACTTC.

The gene calls are TRBV27 and TRBJ1-4; D unresolved. Germline V gene data show CDR1 as MNHEY and CDR2 as SMNVEV (reference sequence). This CDR3 comprises 13 residues. The V and J ends lost 4 bases and 7 bases respectively, with 10 bases between them. CDR3 sequence reads: CASSSGYGEKLFF. Written as DNA, the CDR3 is TGTGCCAGCAGTTCGGGTTACGGTGAAAAACTGTTTTTT.

The chain has TRBV25-1 and TRBJ2-5; D not certain. The CDR3 spans 11 residues. Trimming took off 3 bases at V and 5 bases at J, with 4 bases between the two ends. Germline loops: CDR1 MGHDK, CDR2 SYGVNS. CDR3 DNA sequence: TGTGCCAGCAGTGAGTCGGAGACCCAGTACTTC. Its translation: CASSESETQYF.

The chain carries TRBV5-1 and TRBJ2-5; TRBD1 might be the D (5 bases). The germline CDR1 and CDR2 sequences are SGHRS and YFSETQ. V lost 4 bases to trimming and J lost 4 bases, with 14 bases between them. The CDR3 consists of 14 residues. CDR3 sequence (DNA): TGCGCCAGCAGCAACCAGGGCAGGGCAGAGACCCAGTACTTC. Translated: CASSNQGRAETQYF.

The V call is TRBV2, the J call TRBJ1-2; D gene ambiguous. CDR3 length equals 12 residues. With 3 bases removed from V and 5 bases from J, the gap between germline ends came to 7 bases. Germline values: CDR1 SNHLY, CDR2 FYNNEI. The CDR3 spells CASSEPRYGYTF. CDR3 DNA sequence: TGTGCCAGCAGTGAGCCTCGGTATGGCTACACCTTC.

The chain links TRBV7-6 to TRBJ1-1; D is unresolved. CDR1 SGHVS and CDR2 FNYEAQ come from the germline V gene. V lost 3 bases and J 4 bases, leaving 12 bases between the germline ends. CDR3 length: 14 amino acids. The CDR3 is CASSFLLSGTEAFF. In DNA, the CDR3 is TGTGCCAGCAGCTTCCTTTTGTCAGGCACTGAAGCTTTCTTT.